The 21 T cell receptor beta chains given below trace back to one sample, sequenced in a study of blood T cell repertoires in COVID-19. Sequenced by immunoSEQ multiplex PCR; TCRdb stores in-frame clones only, minus some. This table has some 220,000 clones, 70% to 90% appearing once. Sequencing was carried out using peripheral blood. The receptors originated from a man over 45 who had recovered from COVID-19.

V and J are TRBV5-1 and TRBJ2-7; 13 bases are a match to TRBD2. Germline CDR1 reads SGHRS; CDR2 reads YFSETQ. The CDR3 runs 16 residues. V was clipped by 4 bases and J by 0 bases; unmatched bases: 4. The CDR3 nucleotides read TGCGCCAGCAGCCGGACTAGCGGGAGTGTCTCCTACGAGCAGTACTTC. This translates into CASSRTSGSVSYEQYF. The full variable domain, its missing parts supplied by reference TRBV5-1 and TRBJ2-7, is KAGVTQTPRYLIKTRGQQVTLSCSPISGHRSVSWYQQTPGQGLQFLFEYFSETQRNKGNFPGRFSGRQFSNSRSEMNVSTLELGDSALYLCASSRTSGSVSYEQYFGPGTRLTVT.

As regards this clone: A junction boundary mismatches the germline segment, possibly from a read error. This chain joins TRBV7-9 and TRBJ2-1; no definite D call. CDR1 SEHNR and CDR2 FQNEAQ come from the germline V gene (reference sequence). CDR3 size: 11 residues. CDR3 bases: TGTGCCAGCAGCTCCTACAGTGAGCAGTTCTTC. This codes for CASSSYSEQFF.

CDR3 sequence: CASSRRGGDQETQYF. The CDR3 nucleotides are TGTGCCAGCAGCCGCAGGGGAGGGGACCAAGAGACCCAGTACTTC. This rearrangement joins TRBV3-1 (or the pseudogene TRBV3-2) to TRBJ2-5; D is possibly TRBD2 (7 bases). The CDR3 sequence is 15 residues long. V gave up 4 bases and J gave up 0 bases, with 12 bases separating them. Per the germline V gene, CDR1 is LGHDT and CDR2 is YNNKEL (reference sequence).

The chain is built from TRBV19 and TRBJ2-1, with D hard to call. Germline-derived CDR1 and CDR2 are LNHDA and SQIVND (reference sequence). Trimming removed 5 bases from V and 7 bases from J, with 9 bases in between. There are 12 residues in the CDR3. DNA for the CDR3: TGTGCCAGTAGTTCCAGAATGAATGAGCAGTTCTTC. This encodes CASSSRMNEQFF.

The chain links TRBV7-9 to TRBJ1-1; 7 nucleotides line up with TRBD1. The germline CDR1 and CDR2 sequences are SEHNR and FQNEAQ (reference sequence). Losses at the gene ends were 4 bases for V and 3 bases for J; bases not matched to a gene: 14. CDR3 length: 17 residues. The chain's CDR3 is CASSYGTVGASDTEAFF. CDR3 in DNA: TGTGCCAGCAGCTACGGGACAGTGGGGGCGTCTGACACTGAAGCTTTCTTT. The entire variable domain, with the rest obtained from reference TRBV7-9 and TRBJ1-1, is as follows: DTGVSQNPRHKITKRGQNVTFRCDPISEHNRLYWYRQTLGQGPEFLTYFQNEAQLEKSRLLSDRFSAERPKGSFSTLEIQRTEQGDSAMYLCASSYGTVGASDTEAFFGQGTRLTVV.

As to this clone: This same CDR3 is encoded by further DNA sequences in the sample. This chain links TRBV28 with TRBJ1-2; no clear D gene. Germline lookup yields CDR1 MDHEN and CDR2 SYDVKM. The V end was cut by 2 bases, the J end by 7 bases, with 8 bases between. The CDR3 runs to 12 residues. The DNA of the CDR3 is TGTGCCAGCAGTTTAGGGCTCGGTGGCTACACCTTC. Its protein is CASSLGLGGYTF.

The chain has TRBV2 and TRBJ1-1; weak D call: TRBD1 (6 bases). With 3 bases removed from V and 4 bases from J, the gap between germline ends came to 9 bases. The CDR3 is 13 amino acids. CDR1 is SNHLY and CDR2 is FYNNEI in the germline V gene. The CDR3 DNA reads as TGTGCCAGCAGTGACGGGGGGGCCACTGAAGCTTTCTTT. Its translation is CASSDGGATEAFF.

This chain joins TRBV2 and TRBJ1-5; weak D call: TRBD1 (6 bases). Germline CDR1 is SNHLY and CDR2 is FYNNEI. V was pared by 6 bases and J by 3 bases, with 15 bases between. This CDR3 contains 15 residues. The CDR3 protein is CASSQEGGTNQPQHF. CDR3 sequence (DNA): TGTGCCAGCAGCCAAGAGGGGGGGACCAATCAGCCCCAGCATTTT. Full variable domain (missing parts from reference TRBV2 and TRBJ1-5): EPEVTQTPSHQVTQMGQEVILRCVPISNHLYFYWYRQILGQKVEFLVSFYNNEISEKSEIFDDQFSVERPDGSNFTLKIRSTKLEDSAMYFCASSQEGGTNQPQHFGDGTRLSIL.

In this sample, this clone turned up a few times. The V gene is TRBV5-5, the J gene TRBJ2-3, with D possibly matching TRBD2 (6 bases). CDR3 size: 15 residues. Trimming left V 5 bases short and J 0 bases short, with 13 bases between. Per the germline V gene, CDR1 is SGHKS and CDR2 is YYEKEE (reference sequence). CDR3 in DNA: TGTGCCAGCAGTTCCGGGAGTCTTAGCACAGATACGCAGTATTTT. Protein sequence: CASSSGSLSTDTQYF. The full variable domain, its missing parts supplied by reference TRBV5-5 and TRBJ2-3, is DAGVTQSPTHLIKTRGQQVTLRCSPISGHKSVSWYQQVLGQGPQFIFQYYEKEERGRGNFPDRFSARQFPNYSSELNVNALLLGDSALYLCASSSGSLSTDTQYFGPGTRLTVL.

This sequence joins TRBV19 and TRBJ1-2, with D uncertain. Germline lookup yields CDR1 LNHDA and CDR2 SQIVND (reference sequence). The length of the CDR3 is 15 residues. V lost 5 bases, J lost 2 bases, and 15 bases lay in between. CDR3 nucleotide sequence: TGTGCCAGTAGTCCGCGCTCGGCAGCGAACTATGGCTACACCTTC. It codes for CASSPRSAANYGYTF. Combining the CDR3 with reference TRBV19 and TRBJ1-2 gives the whole variable domain DGGITQSPKYLFRKEGQNVTLSCEQNLNHDAMYWYRQDPGQGLRLIYYSQIVNDFQKGDIAEGYSVSREKKESFPLTVTSAQKNPTAFYLCASSPRSAANYGYTFGSGTRLTVV.

V gene TRBV19 combines with J gene TRBJ1-4, with D possibly being TRBD1 (5 bases). The V and J ends lost 10 bases and 5 bases respectively, with 23 bases between them. The CDR3 contains 16 residues. CDR1 is LNHDA and CDR2 is SQIVND in the germline V gene (reference sequence). The CDR3 DNA reads TGTGCCACCCAAACCTTAGGGAACAGGCCAAATGAAAAACTGTTTTTT. Translated, it gives CATQTLGNRPNEKLFF.

As to this clone: This specimen includes other DNA sequences encoding the same CDR3. The CDR3 protein is CASSHDRNYGYTF. The CDR3 region has the DNA TGTGCCAGCAGCCACGACAGGAACTATGGCTACACCTTC. The chain links TRBV6-6 to TRBJ1-2; tentative D call: TRBD1 (6 bases). CDR3 length: 13 residues. Germline V gene lookup returns CDR1 MNHNY and CDR2 SVGAGI (reference sequence). V lost 6 bases, J lost 2 bases, and 10 bases lay in between.

The gene calls are TRBV5-1 and TRBJ2-7; 9 nucleotides align to TRBD1. The CDR3 has 16 residues. The germline V gene has CDR1 SGHRS and CDR2 YFSETQ. The ends lost 0 bases at V and 1 base at J; junction bases unmatched: 5. The CDR3 DNA is TGCGCCAGCAGCTTGGGACAGGGGGTGGTATCCTACGAGCAGTACTTC. Amino acids: CASSLGQGVVSYEQYF.

The gene calls are TRBV3-1 (or the pseudogene TRBV3-2) and TRBJ2-5; 16 bases align to TRBD2. After removal of 4 bases from V and 9 bases from J, the junction contained 11 bases not matched to a gene. The CDR3 extends over 17 amino acids. Germline V gene lookup returns CDR1 LGHDT and CDR2 YNNKEL (reference sequence). In DNA form, the CDR3 reads TGTGCCAGCAGCCGTAACCCCGGGACTAGCGGGGGGGAGGCCCAGTACTTC. It is translated as CASSRNPGTSGGEAQYF.

The chain employs TRBV15 and TRBJ2-7, with TRBD1 matching over 8 bases. V shed 4 bases and J 2 bases; nucleotides not matched to a gene: 13. Germline assignment: CDR1 LNHNV and CDR2 YYDKDF (reference sequence). The CDR3 extends over 17 amino acids. The CDR3 sequence: CATSKRETGGSTYEQYF. In DNA form, the CDR3 reads TGTGCCACCAGCAAACGTGAAACAGGGGGTTCCACCTACGAGCAGTACTTC.

J is TRBJ2-4 and V is TRBV27; D gene ambiguous. Trimming removed 5 bases from V and 0 bases from J, with 11 bases in between. Germline lookup yields CDR1 MNHEY and CDR2 SMNVEV (reference sequence). This CDR3 spans 15 amino acids. CDR3 region: CASSPLGVAKNIQYF. The CDR3 DNA reads as TGTGCCAGCAGTCCCTTAGGAGTAGCCAAAAACATTCAGTACTTC.

The chain combines TRBV28 with TRBJ1-2; D is undetermined. Trimming removed 10 bases from V and 4 bases from J, with 13 bases in between. This CDR3 comprises 12 residues. Germline V CDR1 and CDR2: MDHEN, SYDVKM. CDR3 coding DNA: TGTGCCAATGGAGATCGGGTCTATGGCTACACCTTC. Residues: CANGDRVYGYTF.

This chain connects TRBV5-1 to TRBJ2-5; 10 positions match TRBD1. Germline V gene data show CDR1 as SGHRS and CDR2 as YFSETQ. The CDR3 sequence is 14 residues long. Trimming cost V 4 bases and J 5 bases; bases outside gene matches: 5. The CDR3 coding sequence is TGCGCCAGCAGCGTCGGGACAGGGGCGGAGACCCAGTACTTC. It translates to CASSVGTGAETQYF.

This rearrangement joins TRBV5-1 to TRBJ2-1, with 9 bases fitting TRBD2. With 6 bases clipped from V and 4 bases from J, the junction kept 11 bases outside the gene matches. This CDR3 has 16 amino acids. Germline-derived CDR1 and CDR2 are SGHRS and YFSETQ. CDR3 DNA: TGCGCCAGCACCGACATTAGCGGGAGTTCATACAATGAGCAGTTCTTC. Its translation is CASTDISGSSYNEQFF.

The chain couples TRBV19 to TRBJ2-1; 8 bases are shared with TRBD1. The CDR3 sequence is 17 residues long. With V trimmed by 4 bases and J by 0 bases, 8 bases remained unmatched. CDR1 LNHDA and CDR2 SQIVND come from the germline V gene (reference sequence). CDR3 protein: CASSTGTGFSSYNEQFF. The CDR3 DNA reads as TGTGCCAGTAGTACCGGGACAGGTTTTAGCTCCTACAATGAGCAGTTCTTC.

As for this clone: At one end, the junction sequence differs from germline, possibly due to a read error. V and J are TRBV5-8 and TRBJ2-5, with 12 bases that match TRBD2. Per germline, CDR1 SGHTS and CDR2 YDEGEE. The CDR3 loop spans 18 amino acids. CDR3 coding DNA: TGTGCCAGCAGTTTGGGGAATCCTAGCGGGAGGGGGCAAGAGACCCAGTACTTC. It encodes CASSLGNPSGRGQETQYF.